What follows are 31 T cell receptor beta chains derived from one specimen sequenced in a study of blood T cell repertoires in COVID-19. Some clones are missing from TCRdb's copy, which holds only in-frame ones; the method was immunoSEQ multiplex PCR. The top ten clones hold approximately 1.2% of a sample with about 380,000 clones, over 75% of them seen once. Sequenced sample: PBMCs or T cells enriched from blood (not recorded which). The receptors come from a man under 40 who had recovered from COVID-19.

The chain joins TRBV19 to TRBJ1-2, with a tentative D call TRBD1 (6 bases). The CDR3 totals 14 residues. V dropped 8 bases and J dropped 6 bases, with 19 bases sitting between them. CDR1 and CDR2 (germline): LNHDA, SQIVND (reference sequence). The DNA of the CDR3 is TGTGCCAGTTCTCCCGGACAGTCAGTCCATGGCTACACCTTC. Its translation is CASSPGQSVHGYTF. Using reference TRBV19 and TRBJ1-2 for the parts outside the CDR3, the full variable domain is DGGITQSPKYLFRKEGQNVTLSCEQNLNHDAMYWYRQDPGQGLRLIYYSQIVNDFQKGDIAEGYSVSREKKESFPLTVTSAQKNPTAFYLCASSPGQSVHGYTFGSGTRLTVV.

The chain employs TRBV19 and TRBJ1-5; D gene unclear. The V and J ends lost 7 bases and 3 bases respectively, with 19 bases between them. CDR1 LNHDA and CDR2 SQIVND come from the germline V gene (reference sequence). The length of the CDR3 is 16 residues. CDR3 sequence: CASTPNGGYYNQPQHF. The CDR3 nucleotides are TGTGCCAGTACCCCCAACGGCGGGTACTACAATCAGCCCCAGCATTTT.

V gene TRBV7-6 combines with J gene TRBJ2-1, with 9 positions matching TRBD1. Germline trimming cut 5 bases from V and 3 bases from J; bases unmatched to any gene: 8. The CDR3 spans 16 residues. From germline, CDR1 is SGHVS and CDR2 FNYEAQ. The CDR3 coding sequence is TGTGCCAGCAGCCCTACGGGACAGGGTTTCTACAATGAGCAGTTCTTC. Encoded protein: CASSPTGQGFYNEQFF.

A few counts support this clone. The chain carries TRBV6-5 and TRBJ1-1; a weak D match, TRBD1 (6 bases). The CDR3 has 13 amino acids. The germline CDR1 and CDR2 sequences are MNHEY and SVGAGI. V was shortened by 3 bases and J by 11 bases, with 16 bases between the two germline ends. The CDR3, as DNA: TGTGCCAGCAGTTATCATACACCAAGGGGGGCTTTCTTT. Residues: CASSYHTPRGAFF.

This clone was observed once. CDR3 amino acids: CASSPGGHNEQFF. Written as DNA, the CDR3 is TGCGCCAGCAGCCCGGGAGGTCACAATGAGCAGTTCTTC. The chain combines TRBV5-1 with TRBJ2-1; 7 bases are shared with TRBD2. Trimming cost V 4 bases and J 5 bases; bases outside gene matches: 3. The CDR3 has 13 residues. Germline values: CDR1 SGHRS, CDR2 YFSETQ.

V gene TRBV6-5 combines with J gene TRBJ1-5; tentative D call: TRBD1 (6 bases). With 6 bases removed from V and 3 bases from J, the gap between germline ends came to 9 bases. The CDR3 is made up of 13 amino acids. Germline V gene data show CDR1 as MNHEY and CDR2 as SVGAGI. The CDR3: CASRRDTNQPQHF. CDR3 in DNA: TGTGCCAGCAGACGGGACACCAATCAGCCCCAGCATTTT.

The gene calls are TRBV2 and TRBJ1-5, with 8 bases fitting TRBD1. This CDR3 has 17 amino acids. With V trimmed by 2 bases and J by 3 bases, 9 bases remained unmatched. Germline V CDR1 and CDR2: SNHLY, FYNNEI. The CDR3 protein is CASSETQGGPTNQPQHF. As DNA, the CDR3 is TGTGCCAGCAGTGAAACACAGGGGGGACCTACCAATCAGCCCCAGCATTTT.

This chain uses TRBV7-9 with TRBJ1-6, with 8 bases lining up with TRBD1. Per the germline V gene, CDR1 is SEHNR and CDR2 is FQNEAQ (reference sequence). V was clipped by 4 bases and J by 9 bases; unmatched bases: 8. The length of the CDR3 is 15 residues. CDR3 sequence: CASSSTGGTGSPLHF. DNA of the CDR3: TGTGCCAGCAGCTCAACAGGGGGAACAGGTTCACCCCTCCACTTT.

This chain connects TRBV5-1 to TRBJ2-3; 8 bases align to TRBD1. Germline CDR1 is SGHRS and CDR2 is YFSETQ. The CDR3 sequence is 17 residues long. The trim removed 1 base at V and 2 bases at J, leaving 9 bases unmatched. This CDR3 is CASSLFGTGRDTDTQYF. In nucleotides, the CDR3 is TGCGCCAGCAGCTTGTTCGGGACAGGCCGCGACACAGATACGCAGTATTTT.

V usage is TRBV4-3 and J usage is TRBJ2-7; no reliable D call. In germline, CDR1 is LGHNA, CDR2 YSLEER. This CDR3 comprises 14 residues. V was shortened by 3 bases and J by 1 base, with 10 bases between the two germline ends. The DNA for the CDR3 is TGCGCCAGCAGCCACGATGTTACTTCCTACGAGCAGTACTTC. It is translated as CASSHDVTSYEQYF.

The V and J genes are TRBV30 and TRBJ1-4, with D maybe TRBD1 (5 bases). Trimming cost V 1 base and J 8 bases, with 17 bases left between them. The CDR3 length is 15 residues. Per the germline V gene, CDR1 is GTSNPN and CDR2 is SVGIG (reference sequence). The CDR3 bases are TGTGCCTGGAGTGCCATTGGGGGGGGTTACGAAAAACTGTTTTTT. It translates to CAWSAIGGGYEKLFF.

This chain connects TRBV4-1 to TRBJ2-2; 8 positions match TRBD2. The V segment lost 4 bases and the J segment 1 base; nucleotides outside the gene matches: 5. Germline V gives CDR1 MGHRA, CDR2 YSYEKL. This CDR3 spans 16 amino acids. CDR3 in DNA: TGCGCCAGCAGCCGAGGGGGACTAGTGAACACCGGGGAGCTGTTTTTT. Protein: CASSRGGLVNTGELFF.

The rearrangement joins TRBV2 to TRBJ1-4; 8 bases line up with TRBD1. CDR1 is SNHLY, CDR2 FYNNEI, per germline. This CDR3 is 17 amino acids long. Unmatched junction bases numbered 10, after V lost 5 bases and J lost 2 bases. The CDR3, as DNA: TGTGCCAGCAGTAACCCAGGGGGCAGGGCGACTAATGAAAAACTGTTTTTT. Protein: CASSNPGGRATNEKLFF. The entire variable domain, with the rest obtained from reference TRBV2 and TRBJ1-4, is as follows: EPEVTQTPSHQVTQMGQEVILRCVPISNHLYFYWYRQILGQKVEFLVSFYNNEISEKSEIFDDQFSVERPDGSNFTLKIRSTKLEDSAMYFCASSNPGGRATNEKLFFGSGTQLSVL.

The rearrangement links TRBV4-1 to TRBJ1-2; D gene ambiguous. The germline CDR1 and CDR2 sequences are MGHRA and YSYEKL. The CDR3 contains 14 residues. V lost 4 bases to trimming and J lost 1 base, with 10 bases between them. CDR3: CASSLQTSNYGYTF. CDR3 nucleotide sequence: TGCGCCAGCAGCCTACAGACGAGTAACTATGGCTACACCTTC.

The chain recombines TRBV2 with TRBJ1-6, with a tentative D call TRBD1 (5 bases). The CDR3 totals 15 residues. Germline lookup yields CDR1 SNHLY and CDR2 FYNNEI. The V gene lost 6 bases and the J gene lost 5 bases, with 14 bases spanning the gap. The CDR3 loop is CASRRGGRDNSPLHF. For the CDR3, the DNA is TGTGCCAGCAGAAGGGGTGGGAGGGATAATTCACCCCTCCACTTT. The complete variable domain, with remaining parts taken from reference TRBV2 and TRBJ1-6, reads EPEVTQTPSHQVTQMGQEVILRCVPISNHLYFYWYRQILGQKVEFLVSFYNNEISEKSEIFDDQFSVERPDGSNFTLKIRSTKLEDSAMYFCASRRGGRDNSPLHFGNGTRLTVT.

CDR3 sequence reads: CASALAGDSYNEQFF. The CDR3 region has the DNA TGTGCCAGCGCCCTGGCGGGGGACTCCTACAATGAGCAGTTCTTC. This chain uses TRBV9 with TRBJ2-1; the match to TRBD2 covers 7 bases. Germline CDR1 and CDR2: SGDLS and YYNGEE. This CDR3 is 15 amino acids long. With V trimmed by 7 bases and J by 0 bases, 7 bases remained unmatched.

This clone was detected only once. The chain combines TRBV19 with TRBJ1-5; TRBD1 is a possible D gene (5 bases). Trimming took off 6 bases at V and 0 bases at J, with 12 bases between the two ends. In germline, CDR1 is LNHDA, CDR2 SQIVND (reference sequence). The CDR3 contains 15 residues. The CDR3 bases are TGTGCCAGTAGAACCCAGGGTTATAGCAATCAGCCCCAGCATTTT. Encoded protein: CASRTQGYSNQPQHF.

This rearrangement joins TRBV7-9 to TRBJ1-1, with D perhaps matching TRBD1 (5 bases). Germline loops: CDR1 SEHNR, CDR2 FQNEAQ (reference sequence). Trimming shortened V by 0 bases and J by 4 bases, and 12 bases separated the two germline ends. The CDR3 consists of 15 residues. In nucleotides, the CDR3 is TGTGCCAGCAGCTTAGCGCCGGGACTGAGCACTGAAGCTTTCTTT. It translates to CASSLAPGLSTEAFF.

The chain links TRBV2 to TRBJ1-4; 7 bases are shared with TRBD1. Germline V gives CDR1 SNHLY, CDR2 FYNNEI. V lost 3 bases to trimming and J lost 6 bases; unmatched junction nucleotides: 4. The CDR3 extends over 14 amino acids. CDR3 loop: CASSDDRVDEKLFF. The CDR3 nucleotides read TGTGCCAGCAGTGACGACAGGGTTGATGAAAAACTGTTTTTT.

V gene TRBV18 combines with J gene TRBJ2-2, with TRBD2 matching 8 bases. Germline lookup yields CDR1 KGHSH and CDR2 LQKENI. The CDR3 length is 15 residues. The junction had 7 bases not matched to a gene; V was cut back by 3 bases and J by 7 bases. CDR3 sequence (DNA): TGTGCCAGCTCACCGATGGGACTAGGTGGCGGGGAGCTGTTTTTT. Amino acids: CASSPMGLGGGELFF.

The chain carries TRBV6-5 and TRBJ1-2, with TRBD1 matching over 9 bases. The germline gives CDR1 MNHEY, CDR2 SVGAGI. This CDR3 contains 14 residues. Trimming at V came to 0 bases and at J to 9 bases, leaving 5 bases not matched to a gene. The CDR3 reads CASSYSGQGLSYTF. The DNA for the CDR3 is TGTGCCAGCAGTTACTCGGGACAGGGCCTCAGCTACACCTTC.

The DNA for the CDR3 is TGTGCCAGCAGCGTGGGAGGGGCTAATTCACCCCTCCACTTT. Its protein is CASSVGGANSPLHF. The rearrangement links TRBV9 to TRBJ1-6, with D maybe TRBD1 (5 bases). The CDR3 has 14 amino acids. Germline CDR1 SGDLS, CDR2 YYNGEE. Trimming removed 2 bases from V and 6 bases from J, with 9 bases in between.

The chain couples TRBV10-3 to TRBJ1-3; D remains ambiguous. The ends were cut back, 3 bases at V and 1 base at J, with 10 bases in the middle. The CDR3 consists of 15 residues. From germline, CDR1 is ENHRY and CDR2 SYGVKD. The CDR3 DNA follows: TGTGCCATCAGTGATTCAACAGTATCTGGAAACACCATATATTTT. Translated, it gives CAISDSTVSGNTIYF.

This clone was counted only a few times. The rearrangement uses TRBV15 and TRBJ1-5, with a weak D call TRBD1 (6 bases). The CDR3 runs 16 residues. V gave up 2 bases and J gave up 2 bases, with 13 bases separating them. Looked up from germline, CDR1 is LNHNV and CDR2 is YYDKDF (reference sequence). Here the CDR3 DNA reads TGTGCCACCAGCAGACCAGGGGACATACGCAATCAGCCCCAGCATTTT. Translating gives CATSRPGDIRNQPQHF.

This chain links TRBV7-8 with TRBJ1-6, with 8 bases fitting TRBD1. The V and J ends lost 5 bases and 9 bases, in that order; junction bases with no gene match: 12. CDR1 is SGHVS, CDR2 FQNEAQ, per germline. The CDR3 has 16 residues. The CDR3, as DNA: TGTGCCAGCAGCAATCGGACAGGGTTCTCGGGTTCACCCCTCCACTTT. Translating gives CASSNRTGFSGSPLHF. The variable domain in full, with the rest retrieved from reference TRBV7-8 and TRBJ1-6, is GAGVSQSPRYKVAKRGQDVALRCDPISGHVSLFWYQQALGQGPEFLTYFQNEAQLDKSGLPSDRFFAERPEGSVSTLKIQRTQQEDSAVYLCASSNRTGFSGSPLHFGNGTRLTVT.

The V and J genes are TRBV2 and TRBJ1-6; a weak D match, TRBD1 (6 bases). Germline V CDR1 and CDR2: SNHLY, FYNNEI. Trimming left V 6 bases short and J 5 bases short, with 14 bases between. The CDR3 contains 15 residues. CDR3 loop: CASSLTGDNNSPLHF. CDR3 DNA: TGTGCCAGCAGCTTGACAGGCGACAATAATTCACCCCTCCACTTT.

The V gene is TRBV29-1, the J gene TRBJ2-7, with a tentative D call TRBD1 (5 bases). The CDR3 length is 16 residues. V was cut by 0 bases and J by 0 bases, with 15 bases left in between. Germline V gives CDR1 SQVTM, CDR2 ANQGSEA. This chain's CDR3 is CSVEDSEGVNSYEQYF. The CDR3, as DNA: TGCAGCGTTGAAGATAGTGAAGGGGTGAACTCCTACGAGCAGTACTTC.

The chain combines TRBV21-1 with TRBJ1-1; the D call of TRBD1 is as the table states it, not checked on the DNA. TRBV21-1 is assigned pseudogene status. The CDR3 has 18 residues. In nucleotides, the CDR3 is TGTGCCAGCAGCAAAGGCCTGGGGACAGGGCTCTTGGTGAGTGAAGCTTTCTTT. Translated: CASSKGLGTGLLVSEAFF.

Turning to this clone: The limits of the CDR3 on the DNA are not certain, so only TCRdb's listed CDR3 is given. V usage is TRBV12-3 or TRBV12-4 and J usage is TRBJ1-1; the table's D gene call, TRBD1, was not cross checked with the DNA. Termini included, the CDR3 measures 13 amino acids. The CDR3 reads CASSSSTGDEAFF.

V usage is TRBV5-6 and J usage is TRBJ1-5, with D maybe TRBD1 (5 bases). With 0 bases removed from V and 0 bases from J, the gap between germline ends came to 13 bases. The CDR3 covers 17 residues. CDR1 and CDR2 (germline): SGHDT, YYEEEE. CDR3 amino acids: CASSLGTSTASNQPQHF. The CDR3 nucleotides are TGTGCCAGCAGCTTGGGGACATCTACTGCTAGCAATCAGCCCCAGCATTTT.

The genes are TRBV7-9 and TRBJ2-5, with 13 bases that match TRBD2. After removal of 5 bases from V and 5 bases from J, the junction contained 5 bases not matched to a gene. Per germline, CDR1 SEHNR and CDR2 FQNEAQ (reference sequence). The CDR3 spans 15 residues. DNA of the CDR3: TGTGCCAGCAGCGGGCGACTAGCGGGGGGTGAGACCCAGTACTTC. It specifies CASSGRLAGGETQYF.